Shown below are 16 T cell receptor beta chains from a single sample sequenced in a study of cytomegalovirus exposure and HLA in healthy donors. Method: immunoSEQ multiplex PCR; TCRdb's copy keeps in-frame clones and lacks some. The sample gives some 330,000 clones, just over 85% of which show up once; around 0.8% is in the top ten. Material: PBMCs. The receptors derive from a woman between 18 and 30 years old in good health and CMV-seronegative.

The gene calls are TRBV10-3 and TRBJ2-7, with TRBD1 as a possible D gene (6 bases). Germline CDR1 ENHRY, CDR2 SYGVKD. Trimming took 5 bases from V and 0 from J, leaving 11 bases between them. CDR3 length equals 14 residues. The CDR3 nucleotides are TGTGCCATCAGTAAGGGGGAGAGCTCCTACGAGCAGTACTTC. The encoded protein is CAISKGESSYEQYF.

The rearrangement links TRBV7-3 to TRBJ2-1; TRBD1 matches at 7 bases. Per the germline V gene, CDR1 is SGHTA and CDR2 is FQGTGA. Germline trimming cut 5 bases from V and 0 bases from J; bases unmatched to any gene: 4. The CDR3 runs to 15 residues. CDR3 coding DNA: TGTGCCAGCAGCCCGGACAGGAGCTCCTACAATGAGCAGTTCTTC. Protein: CASSPDRSSYNEQFF.

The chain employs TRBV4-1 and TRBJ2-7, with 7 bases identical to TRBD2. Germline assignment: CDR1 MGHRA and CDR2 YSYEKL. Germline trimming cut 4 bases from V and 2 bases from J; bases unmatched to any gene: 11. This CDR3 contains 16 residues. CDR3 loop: CASSLDSGQVAYEQYF. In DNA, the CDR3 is TGCGCCAGCAGCCTCGATAGCGGGCAGGTAGCCTACGAGCAGTACTTC.

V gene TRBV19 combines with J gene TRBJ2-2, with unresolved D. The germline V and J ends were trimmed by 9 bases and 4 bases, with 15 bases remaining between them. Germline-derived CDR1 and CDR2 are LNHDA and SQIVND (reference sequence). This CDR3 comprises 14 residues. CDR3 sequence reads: CASGFVGGTGELFF. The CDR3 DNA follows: TGTGCCAGCGGGTTTGTAGGTGGCACCGGGGAGCTGTTTTTT.

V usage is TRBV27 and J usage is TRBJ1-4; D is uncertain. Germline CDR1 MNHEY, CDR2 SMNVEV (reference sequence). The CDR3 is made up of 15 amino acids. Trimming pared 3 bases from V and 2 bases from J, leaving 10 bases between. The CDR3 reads CASSFVGSTNEKLFF. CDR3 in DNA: TGTGCCAGCAGTTTCGTCGGGTCGACTAATGAAAAACTGTTTTTT.

The CDR3: CASIGQDGGETQYF. CDR3 DNA: TGCGCCAGCATTGGACAAGACGGGGGTGAGACCCAGTACTTC. The rearrangement uses TRBV5-1 and TRBJ2-5; a weak D match, TRBD2 (6 bases). V lost 6 bases, J lost 5 bases, and 17 bases lay in between. Per the germline V gene, CDR1 is SGHRS and CDR2 is YFSETQ. This CDR3 comprises 14 residues.

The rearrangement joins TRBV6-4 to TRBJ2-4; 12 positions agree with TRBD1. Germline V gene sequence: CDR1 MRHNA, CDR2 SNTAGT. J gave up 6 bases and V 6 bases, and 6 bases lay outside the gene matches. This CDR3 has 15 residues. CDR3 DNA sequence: TGTGCCAGCAGCGAGGGACAGGGGGCGCGAAACATTCAGTACTTC. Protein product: CASSEGQGARNIQYF.

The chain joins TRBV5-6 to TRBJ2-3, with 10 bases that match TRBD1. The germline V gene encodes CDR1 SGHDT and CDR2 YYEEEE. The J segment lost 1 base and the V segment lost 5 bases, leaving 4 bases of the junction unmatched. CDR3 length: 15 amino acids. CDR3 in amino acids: CASRVTGGRTDTQYF. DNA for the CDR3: TGTGCCAGCAGGGTGACAGGGGGCCGCACAGATACGCAGTATTTT.

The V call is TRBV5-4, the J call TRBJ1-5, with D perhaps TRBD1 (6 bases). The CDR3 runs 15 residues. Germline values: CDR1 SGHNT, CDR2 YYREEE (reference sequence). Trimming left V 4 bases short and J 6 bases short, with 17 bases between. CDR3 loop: CASSVMGAQGQPQHF. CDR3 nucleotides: TGTGCCAGCAGCGTGATGGGGGCGCAAGGTCAGCCCCAGCATTTT.

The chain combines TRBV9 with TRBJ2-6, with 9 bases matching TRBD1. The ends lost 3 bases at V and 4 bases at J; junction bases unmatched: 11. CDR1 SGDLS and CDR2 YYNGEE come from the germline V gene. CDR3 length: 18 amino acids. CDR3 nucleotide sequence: TGTGCCAGCAGCGCGACCGGGACAGGGCGTCCCGGGGCCAACGTCCTGACTTTC. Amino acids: CASSATGTGRPGANVLTF. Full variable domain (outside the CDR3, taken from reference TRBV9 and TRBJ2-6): DSGVTQTPKHLITATGQRVTLRCSPRSGDLSVYWYQQSLDQGLQFLIQYYNGEERAKGNILERFSAQQFPDLHSELNLSSLELGDSALYFCASSATGTGRPGANVLTFGAGSRLTVL.

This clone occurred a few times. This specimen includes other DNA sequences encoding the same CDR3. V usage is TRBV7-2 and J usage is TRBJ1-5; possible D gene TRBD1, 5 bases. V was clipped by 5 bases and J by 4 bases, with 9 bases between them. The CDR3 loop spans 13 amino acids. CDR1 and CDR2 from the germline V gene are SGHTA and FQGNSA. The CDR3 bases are TGTGCCAGCAGCATCCGGGGGAATCAGCCCCAGCATTTT. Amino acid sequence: CASSIRGNQPQHF. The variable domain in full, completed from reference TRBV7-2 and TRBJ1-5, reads GAGVSQSPSNKVTEKGKDVELRCDPISGHTALYWYRQSLGQGLEFLIYFQGNSAPDKSGLPSDRFSAERTGGSVSTLTIQRTQQEDSAVYLCASSIRGNQPQHFGDGTRLSIL.

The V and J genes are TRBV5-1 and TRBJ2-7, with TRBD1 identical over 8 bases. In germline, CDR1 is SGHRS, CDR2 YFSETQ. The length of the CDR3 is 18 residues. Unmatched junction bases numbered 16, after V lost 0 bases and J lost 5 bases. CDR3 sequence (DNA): TGCGCCAGCAGCTTGGTGGGGATCTCCGGACAGGGTCGCCACGAGCAGTACTTC. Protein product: CASSLVGISGQGRHEQYF. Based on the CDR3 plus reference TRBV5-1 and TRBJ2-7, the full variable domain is KAGVTQTPRYLIKTRGQQVTLSCSPISGHRSVSWYQQTPGQGLQFLFEYFSETQRNKGNFPGRFSGRQFSNSRSEMNVSTLELGDSALYLCASSLVGISGQGRHEQYFGPGTRLTVT.

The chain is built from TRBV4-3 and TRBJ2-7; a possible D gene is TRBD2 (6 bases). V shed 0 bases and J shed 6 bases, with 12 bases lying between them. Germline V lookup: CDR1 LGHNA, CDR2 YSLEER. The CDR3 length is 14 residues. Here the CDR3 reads CASSQDPLAGEQYF. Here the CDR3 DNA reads TGCGCCAGCAGCCAAGATCCACTAGCAGGCGAGCAGTACTTC.

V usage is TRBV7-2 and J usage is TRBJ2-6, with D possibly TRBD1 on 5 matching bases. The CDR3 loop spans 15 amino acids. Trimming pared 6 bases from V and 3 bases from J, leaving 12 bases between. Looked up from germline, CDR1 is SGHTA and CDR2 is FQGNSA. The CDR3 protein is CASSSQGIGANVLTF. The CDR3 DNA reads TGTGCCAGCAGTTCTCAGGGTATTGGGGCCAACGTCCTGACTTTC.

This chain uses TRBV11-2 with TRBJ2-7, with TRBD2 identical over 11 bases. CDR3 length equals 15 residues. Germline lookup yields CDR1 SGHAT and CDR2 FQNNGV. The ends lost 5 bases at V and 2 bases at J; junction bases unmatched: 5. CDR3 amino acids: CASSPGTSGAYEQYF. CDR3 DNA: TGTGCCAGCAGCCCCGGGACTAGCGGCGCCTACGAGCAGTACTTC.

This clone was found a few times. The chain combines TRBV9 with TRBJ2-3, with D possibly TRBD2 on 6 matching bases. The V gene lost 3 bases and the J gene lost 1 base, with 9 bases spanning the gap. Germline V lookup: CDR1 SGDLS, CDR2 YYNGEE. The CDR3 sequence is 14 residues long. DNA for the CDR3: TGTGCCAGCAGCGGGGGGGTAGGCACAGATACGCAGTATTTT. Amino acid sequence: CASSGGVGTDTQYF.